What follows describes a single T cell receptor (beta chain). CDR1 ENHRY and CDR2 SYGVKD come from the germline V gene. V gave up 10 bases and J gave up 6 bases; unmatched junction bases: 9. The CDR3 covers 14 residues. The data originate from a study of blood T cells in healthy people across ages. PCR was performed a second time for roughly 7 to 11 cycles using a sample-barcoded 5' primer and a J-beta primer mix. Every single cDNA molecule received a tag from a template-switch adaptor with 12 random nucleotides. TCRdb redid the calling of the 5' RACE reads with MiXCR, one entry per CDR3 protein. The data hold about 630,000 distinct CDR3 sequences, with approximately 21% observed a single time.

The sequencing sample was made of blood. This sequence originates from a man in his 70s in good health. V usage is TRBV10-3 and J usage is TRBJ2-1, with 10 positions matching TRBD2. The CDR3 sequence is CATLAGVSLNEQFF. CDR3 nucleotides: TGTGCCACCCTAGCGGGAGTCTCGCTCAATGAGCAGTTCTTC.